This note documents a single T cell receptor (beta chain) sequence. The clone's antigen remains unknown. Base qualities are not at hand, and no much larger clone is one base apart. This record belongs to a study of OX40 agonist ivuxolimab in advanced cancers. As for the study more broadly: Ivuxolimab was a fully human IgG2 agonistic monoclonal antibody targeting the costimulatory receptor OX40 (CD134). Intravenous ivuxolimab was administered to patients every 2 weeks at six dose levels: 0.01, 0.1, 0.3, 1.5, 3 and 10 mg/kg. Among the approximately 54 dose-escalation patients, 19 had hepatocellular carcinoma, 15 melanoma, 9 renal cell carcinoma and 9 head and neck cancer. In the dose-escalation cohort, roughly 80% of patients were male, and the mean age was approximately 60 years, with a range of about 23 to 90. Patients were allowed to have had prior anti-PD-1, anti-PD-L1 or anti-CTLA-4 therapy, and roughly two fifths of the dose-escalation patients had been treated with checkpoint inhibitors. Three dose-escalation patients achieved partial responses, one with hepatocellular carcinoma and two with cutaneous melanoma. Peripheral TCRbeta sequencing was intended to test whether TCR sequence diversity was altered and clonal T-cell expansion was caused by ivuxolimab. The paper covers the monotherapy dose-escalation part of the phase I ivuxolimab trial, which included N ≈ 57 patients.

Genomic DNA was isolated from the sorted cells so that the TCRbeta CDR3 region could be sequenced. The immunoSEQ Assay was used for sequencing of TCRbeta CDR3 regions. TCRdb retrieved this table from immuneACCESS and kept in-frame rearrangements only. Not all clones are present; in checked studies, unresolved V genes account for under half, and no reason is known for the remainder. The table for this sample lists about 60,000 clones; less than 90% of them were counted only once. Jointly, the top ten make up 0.6% to 0.8% of the sample. Patients with autoimmune disease history or receiving systemic immunosuppression were excluded from the trial. In every dose cohort, peripheral blood was drawn for TCR sequencing at baseline, cycle 4 day 1, and cycle 7 day 1. Samples came from an open-label, multicenter, first-in-human phase I dose-escalation trial of ivuxolimab. The trial enrolled adults with locally advanced or metastatic head and neck squamous cell, hepatocellular, melanoma or renal cell carcinoma. Before TCR sequencing, CD4+ T cells and CD8+ T cells were sorted from peripheral blood as separate populations.

The CDR3, cysteine through phenylalanine, is 18 amino acids long. The retained sequence is limited to the CDR3, 54 bases, with the frame set at the first base. Ends trimmed: V by 5 bases, J by 0 bases; bases unmatched to a gene: 12. CDR1 and CDR2 were assigned from the germline V gene (reference sequence) as LNHDA and SQIVND. General conclusions and limits of the study: Low levels of normalized T-cell clonal expansion were also seen in some nonresponding patients. After ivuxolimab, CD8+ T cells had more expanded clones than CD4+ T cells on average. At doses from 0.1 to 3.0 mg/kg, clonal expansion was seen in both CD4+ and CD8+ blood T cells between baseline and week 6. The antigen specificity of the peripheral T cells that underwent clonal expansion was not determined. In partial responders in the 0.1-3.0 mg/kg groups, normalized peripheral clonal expansion was found to be among the lowest, especially among CD8+ T cells.

The sequenced sample was CD4+ or CD8+ T cells sorted from blood, obtained in a trial of the OX40 agonist ivuxolimab. This TCR was sampled from an adult with an advanced solid tumor such as melanoma, head and neck, liver or kidney cancer. The V and J segments used are TRBV19 and TRBJ1-3, with 8 middle bases fitting TRBD1. The CDR3 has the sequence CASSRPGDRGLSGNTIYF. The nucleotides are TGTGCCAGTAGTCGTCCGGGAGACAGGGGACTCTCTGGAAACACCATATATTTT.